Shown below are 13 T cell receptor beta chains from a single sample sequenced in a study of blood T cells in healthy people across ages. Then a second PCR, running roughly 6 to 11 cycles, was carried out with a sample-barcoded 5' primer and a J-beta primer mix. In TCRdb, the 5' RACE reads were re-called with MiXCR into one record per CDR3 protein. Counted here are around 1,500,000 distinct CDR3 sequences, around 39% occurring once; the ten biggest clones make up approximately 7.9%. Sequenced: blood. The receptors were sampled from a woman younger than 35 in good health.

This chain links TRBV7-6 with TRBJ1-1, with D uncertain. The germline V gene has CDR1 SGHVS and CDR2 FNYEAQ. The CDR3 spans 13 residues. The V end was cut by 5 bases, the J end by 5 bases, with 12 bases between. CDR3 residues: CASSPETKTEAFF. As DNA, the CDR3 is TGTGCCAGCAGCCCCGAAACGAAAACTGAAGCTTTCTTT.

The chain couples TRBV20-1 to TRBJ2-1; a weak D match, TRBD2 (6 bases). Germline V gene lookup returns CDR1 DFQATT and CDR2 SNEGSKA (reference sequence). CDR3 length equals 14 residues. V was cut by 3 bases and J by 13 bases, with 22 bases left in between. For the CDR3, the DNA is TGCAGTGCTAGTTTTTTTCAACGACGGGAGACCCAGTTCTTC. This translates into CSASFFQRRETQFF.

The gene calls are TRBV20-1 and TRBJ1-1; D unclear. This CDR3 has 14 amino acids. Germline CDR1 and CDR2: DFQATT and SNEGSKA (reference sequence). V lost 5 bases and J lost 0, with 13 bases in between. The CDR3 sequence: CSALPTLLNTEAFF. DNA for the CDR3: TGCAGTGCTCTTCCTACCCTATTGAACACTGAAGCTTTCTTT.

This clonotype was recorded only once. The V call is TRBV12-3 or TRBV12-4, the J call TRBJ2-7, with a weak D call TRBD1 (6 bases). V was cut by 5 bases and J by 3 bases, with 17 bases left in between. The CDR3 is 15 residues long. The CDR3 protein is CASSPTGPMHYEQYF. The CDR3 DNA reads as TGTGCCAGCAGTCCAACAGGGCCTATGCACTACGAGCAGTACTTC.

CDR3 coding DNA: TGCGCCAGCAGCTCTGGGCTGGATGGCTACACCTTC. It codes for CASSSGLDGYTF. The chain combines TRBV5-1 with TRBJ1-2; D not certain. V was clipped by 3 bases and J by 6 bases, with 9 bases between them. The CDR3 spans 12 residues. Germline assignment: CDR1 SGHRS and CDR2 YFSETQ. The variable domain in full, completed from reference TRBV5-1 and TRBJ1-2, reads KAGVTQTPRYLIKTRGQQVTLSCSPISGHRSVSWYQQTPGQGLQFLFEYFSETQRNKGNFPGRFSGRQFSNSRSEMNVSTLELGDSALYLCASSSGLDGYTFGSGTRLTVV.

The chain links TRBV20-1 to TRBJ1-1; a weak D match, TRBD1 (5 bases). The CDR3 sequence is 13 residues long. The V end lost 3 bases, the J end lost 3 bases, and 11 bases lay between the germline ends. Germline lookup yields CDR1 DFQATT and CDR2 SNEGSKA (reference sequence). The DNA of the CDR3 is TGCAGTGCTAGGGAAAGACAGTACACTGAAGCTTTCTTT. It codes for CSARERQYTEAFF.

Details on this clonotype: At one of its ends the junction is not consistent with the germline gene, which may arise from a read error. CDR3: CASSQSDRSSYEQNF. CDR3 in DNA: TGTGCCAGCAGCCAATCGGACAGGAGCTCCTACGAGCAGAACTTC. V is TRBV7-9 and J is TRBJ2-7; 7 bases are a match to TRBD1. CDR1 and CDR2 (germline): SEHNR, FQNEAQ (reference sequence). The CDR3 is 15 residues long.

The chain combines TRBV21-1 with TRBJ2-3; no check of the table's D call, TRBD2, against the DNA was made. TRBV21-1 is reported as a pseudogene. The CDR3 is 16 amino acids. CDR3 sequence: CASSPLGEGVSDTQYF. Here the CDR3 DNA reads TGTGCCAGCAGCCCCCTGGGGGAGGGGGTATCAGATACGCAGTATTTT.

Only a few counts were recorded for this clonotype. J is TRBJ2-7 and V is TRBV12-3 or TRBV12-4, with D perhaps TRBD2 (5 bases). CDR3 length: 14 residues. With 5 bases removed from V and 3 bases from J, the gap between germline ends came to 14 bases. Here the CDR3 reads CASSAAGTNYEQYF. The CDR3 coding sequence is TGTGCCAGCAGTGCCGCGGGCACAAACTACGAGCAGTACTTC.

J is TRBJ2-1 and V is TRBV27; D is possibly TRBD1 (5 bases). This CDR3 is built from 15 residues. V was clipped by 0 bases and J by 8 bases, with 14 bases between them. Germline-derived CDR1 and CDR2 are MNHEY and SMNVEV (reference sequence). CDR3 sequence: CASSLSQGSSHEQFF. In DNA form, the CDR3 reads TGTGCCAGCAGTTTATCCCAGGGTAGTAGTCATGAGCAGTTCTTC.

The chain carries TRBV18 and TRBJ1-1, with no clear D. The CDR3 length is 15 residues. Per the germline V gene, CDR1 is KGHSH and CDR2 is LQKENI. V was clipped by 1 base and J by 4 bases, with 13 bases between them. The CDR3 bases are TGTGCCAGCTCACCACTCCCAGGAGGGATCACTGAAGCTTTCTTT. Its translation: CASSPLPGGITEAFF.

This chain joins TRBV7-9 and TRBJ2-7; a possible D gene is TRBD2 (6 bases). The CDR3 runs 15 residues. The ends were cut back, 0 bases at V and 3 bases at J, with 12 bases in the middle. Germline CDR1 is SEHNR and CDR2 is FQNEAQ (reference sequence). The CDR3 protein is CASSLAITGSYEQYF. CDR3 in DNA: TGTGCCAGCAGCTTAGCTATAACCGGGAGCTACGAGCAGTACTTC.

The table lists this clonotype with a few counts. The chain joins TRBV25-1 to TRBJ2-1, with D possibly called TRBD1 or TRBD2 (5 bases each). There are 16 residues in the CDR3. Germline values: CDR1 MGHDK, CDR2 SYGVNS. The ends were cut back, 6 bases at V and 3 bases at J, with 18 bases in the middle. The CDR3 DNA is TGTGCCAGCAGCAAGACCCGGGACGCGAACTACAATGAGCAGTTCTTC. This sequence encodes CASSKTRDANYNEQFF.